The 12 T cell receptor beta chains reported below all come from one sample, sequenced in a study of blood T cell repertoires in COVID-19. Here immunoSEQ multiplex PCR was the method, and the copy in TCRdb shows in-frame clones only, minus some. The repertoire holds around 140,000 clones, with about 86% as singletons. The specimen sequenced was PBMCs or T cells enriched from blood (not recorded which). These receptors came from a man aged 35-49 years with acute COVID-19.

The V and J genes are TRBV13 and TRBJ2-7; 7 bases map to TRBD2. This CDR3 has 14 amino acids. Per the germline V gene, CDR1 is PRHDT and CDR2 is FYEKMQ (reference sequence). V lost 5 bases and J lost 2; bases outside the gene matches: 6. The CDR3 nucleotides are TGTGCCAGCAGCCCAAGCGGGACCACCTACGAGCAGTACTTC. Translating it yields CASSPSGTTYEQYF.

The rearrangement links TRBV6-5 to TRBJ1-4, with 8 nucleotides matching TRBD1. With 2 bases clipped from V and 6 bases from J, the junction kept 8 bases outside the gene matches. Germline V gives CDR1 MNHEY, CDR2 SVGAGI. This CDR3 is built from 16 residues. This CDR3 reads CASSYGQGTSYEKLFF. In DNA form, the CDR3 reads TGTGCCAGCAGTTACGGACAGGGAACCTCATATGAAAAACTGTTTTTT.

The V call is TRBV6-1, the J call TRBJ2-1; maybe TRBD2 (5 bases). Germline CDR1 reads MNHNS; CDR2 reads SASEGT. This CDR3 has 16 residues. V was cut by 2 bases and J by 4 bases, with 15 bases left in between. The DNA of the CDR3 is TGTGCCAGCAGTGAATTTGGGCTAGCAGATTACAATGAGCAGTTCTTC. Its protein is CASSEFGLADYNEQFF.

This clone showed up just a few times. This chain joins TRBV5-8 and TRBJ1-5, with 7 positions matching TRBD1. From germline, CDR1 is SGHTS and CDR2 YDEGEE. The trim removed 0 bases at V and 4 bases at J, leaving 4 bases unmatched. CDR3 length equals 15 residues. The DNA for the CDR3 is TGTGCCAGCAGCTTGGGGGACAGTTCGAATCAGCCCCAGCATTTT. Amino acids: CASSLGDSSNQPQHF.

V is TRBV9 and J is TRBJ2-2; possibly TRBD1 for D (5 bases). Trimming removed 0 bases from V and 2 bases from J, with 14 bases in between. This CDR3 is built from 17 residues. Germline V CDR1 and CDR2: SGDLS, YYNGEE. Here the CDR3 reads CASSVGSPRVNTGELFF. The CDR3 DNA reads TGTGCCAGCAGCGTAGGGTCCCCCAGGGTTAACACCGGGGAGCTGTTTTTT.

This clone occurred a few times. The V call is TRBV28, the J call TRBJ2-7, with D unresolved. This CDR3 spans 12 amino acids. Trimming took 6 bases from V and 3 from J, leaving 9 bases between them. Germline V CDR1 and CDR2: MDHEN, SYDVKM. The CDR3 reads CASSVYRYEQYF. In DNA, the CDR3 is TGTGCCAGCAGCGTCTATCGCTACGAGCAGTACTTC.

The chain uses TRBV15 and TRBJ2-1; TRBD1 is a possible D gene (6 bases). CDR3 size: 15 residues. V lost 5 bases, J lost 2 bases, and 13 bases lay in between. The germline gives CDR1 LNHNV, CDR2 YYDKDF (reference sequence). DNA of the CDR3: TGTGCCACCAGCCCGTTGACAGGAGCCTACAATGAGCAGTTCTTC. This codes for CATSPLTGAYNEQFF. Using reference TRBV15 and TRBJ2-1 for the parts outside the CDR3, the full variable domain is DAMVIQNPRYQVTQFGKPVTLSCSQTLNHNVMYWYQQKSSQAPKLLFHYYDKDFNNEADTPDNFQSRRPNTSFCFLDIRSPGLGDTAMYLCATSPLTGAYNEQFFGPGTRLTVL.

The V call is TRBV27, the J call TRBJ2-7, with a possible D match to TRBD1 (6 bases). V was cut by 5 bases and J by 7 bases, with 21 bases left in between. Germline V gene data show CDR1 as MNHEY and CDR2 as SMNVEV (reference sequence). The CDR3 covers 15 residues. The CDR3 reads CASSITGTFFEEQYF. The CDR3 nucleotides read TGTGCCAGCAGTATCACCGGGACATTTTTCGAGGAGCAGTACTTC.

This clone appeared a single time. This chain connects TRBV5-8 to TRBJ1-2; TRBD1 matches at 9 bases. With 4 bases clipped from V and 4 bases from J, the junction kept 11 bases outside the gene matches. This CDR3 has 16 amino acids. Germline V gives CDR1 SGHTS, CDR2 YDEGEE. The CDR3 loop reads CASSRPTGQGSYGYTF. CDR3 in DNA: TGTGCCAGCAGCCGCCCTACCGGACAGGGGAGCTATGGCTACACCTTC.

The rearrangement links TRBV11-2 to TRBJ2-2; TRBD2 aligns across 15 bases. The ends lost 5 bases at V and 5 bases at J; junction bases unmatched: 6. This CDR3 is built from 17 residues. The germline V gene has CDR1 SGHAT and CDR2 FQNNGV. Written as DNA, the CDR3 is TGTGCCAGCAGCCGGACTAGCGGGGGGGCCCGGACCGGGGAGCTGTTTTTT. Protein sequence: CASSRTSGGARTGELFF.

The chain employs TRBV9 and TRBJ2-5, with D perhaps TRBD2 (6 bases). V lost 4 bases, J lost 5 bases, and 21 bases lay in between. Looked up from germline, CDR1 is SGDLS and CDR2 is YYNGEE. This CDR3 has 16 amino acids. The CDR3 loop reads CASSPYPREAGETQYF. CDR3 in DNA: TGTGCCAGCAGCCCATATCCCAGGGAGGCGGGGGAGACCCAGTACTTC.

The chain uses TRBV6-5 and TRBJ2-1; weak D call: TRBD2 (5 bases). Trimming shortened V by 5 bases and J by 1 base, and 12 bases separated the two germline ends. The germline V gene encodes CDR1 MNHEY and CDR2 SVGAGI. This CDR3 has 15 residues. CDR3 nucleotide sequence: TGTGCCAGCAGTAAACGGGGTTTGTCCTACAATGAGCAGTTCTTC. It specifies CASSKRGLSYNEQFF.